The 23 T cell receptor beta chains below all came from one sample that was sequenced in a study of radiotherapy plus CTLA-4 blockade in lung cancer. Profiled with immunoSEQ multiplex PCR; TCRdb holds only in-frame clones, not every one. This sample has about 78,000 clones, with about 86% found just once. The starting material was peripheral blood, obtained from a patient treated with radiotherapy plus ipilimumab. Source of these receptors: a human donor with non-small cell lung cancer who had a partial response to radiotherapy plus ipilimumab.

Remarks on this clone: Other nucleotide sequences in the sample specify the same CDR3. J is TRBJ2-7 and V is TRBV19; tentatively, D is TRBD2 (6 bases). Germline V CDR1 and CDR2: LNHDA, SQIVND (reference sequence). This CDR3 is built from 13 residues. V lost 5 bases and J lost 1, with 9 bases in between. The DNA for the CDR3 is TGTGCCAGTAGTGCGGGACCGTCCTACGAGCAGTACTTC. Its translation: CASSAGPSYEQYF.

The rearrangement uses TRBV18 and TRBJ1-1, with D uncertain. Trimming cost V 6 bases and J 1 base, with 9 bases left between them. The V gene's germline CDR1 is KGHSH and CDR2 LQKENI. The CDR3 is 13 residues long. The CDR3 sequence is CASSLTRNTEAFF. In DNA form, the CDR3 reads TGTGCCAGCTCGCTCACGAGGAACACTGAAGCTTTCTTT.

This chain uses TRBV5-4 with TRBJ2-1, with a tentative D call TRBD1 (6 bases). Germline CDR1 is SGHNT and CDR2 is YYREEE (reference sequence). The CDR3 has 12 residues. V shed 0 bases and J shed 10 bases, with 8 bases lying between them. CDR3 nucleotide sequence: TGTGCCAGCAGCTTGGGGACAGCCGAGCAGTTCTTC. Translation gives CASSLGTAEQFF.

The J gene is TRBJ2-2, the V gene TRBV27, with unresolved D. V lost 7 bases, J lost 2 bases, and 20 bases lay in between. The germline CDR1 and CDR2 sequences are MNHEY and SMNVEV (reference sequence). This CDR3 spans 17 amino acids. The CDR3 DNA reads TGTGCCAGCAATACCCTCCACACCTCTTTAAACACCGGGGAGCTGTTTTTT. Protein: CASNTLHTSLNTGELFF.

The V call is TRBV6-5, the J call TRBJ2-6; D perhaps matches TRBD1 (5 bases). Trimming pared 0 bases from V and 2 bases from J, leaving 5 bases between. This CDR3 contains 15 residues. Per the germline V gene, CDR1 is MNHEY and CDR2 is SVGAGI. The CDR3 spells CASSYSGAGANVLTF. The CDR3 DNA sequence: TGTGCCAGCAGTTACTCAGGGGCTGGGGCCAACGTCCTGACTTTC.

The gene calls are TRBV5-1 and TRBJ2-3; 10 bases fit TRBD1. The germline V gene encodes CDR1 SGHRS and CDR2 YFSETQ. The CDR3 contains 16 residues. V shed 5 bases and J 3 bases; nucleotides not matched to a gene: 9. For the CDR3, the DNA is TGCGCCAGCAGACCTATGACAGGGGGCGCAACAGATACGCAGTATTTT. The encoded protein is CASRPMTGGATDTQYF.

The chain carries TRBV14 and TRBJ2-1, with a weak D call TRBD2 (5 bases). Trimming took off 4 bases at V and 14 bases at J, with 18 bases between the two ends. The CDR3 length is 13 residues. Looked up from germline, CDR1 is SGHDN and CDR2 is FVKESK. The CDR3 protein is CASSRDRTHGKFF. The DNA of the CDR3 is TGTGCCAGCAGCCGAGACCGGACTCACGGAAAGTTCTTC.

This chain joins TRBV11-2 and TRBJ1-6; TRBD1 might be the D (5 bases). V lost 3 bases to trimming and J lost 6 bases, with 9 bases between them. The CDR3 length is 14 residues. The germline CDR1 and CDR2 sequences are SGHAT and FQNNGV. Here the CDR3 reads CASSFWGINSPLHF. CDR3 sequence (DNA): TGTGCCAGCAGCTTCTGGGGCATTAATTCACCCCTCCACTTT.

This chain connects TRBV5-1 to TRBJ1-2; 8 nucleotides match TRBD1. V gave up 6 bases and J gave up 2 bases; unmatched junction bases: 6. This CDR3 is built from 14 residues. Germline values: CDR1 SGHRS, CDR2 YFSETQ. CDR3 nucleotides: TGCGCCAGCACCTTAGACAGGGGAAACTATGGCTACACCTTC. Protein product: CASTLDRGNYGYTF.

This rearrangement joins TRBV29-1 to TRBJ1-1, with 11 bases that match TRBD1. CDR1 is SQVTM, CDR2 ANQGSEA, per germline. The CDR3 is 12 residues long. V gave up 6 bases and J gave up 5 bases; unmatched junction bases: 2. CDR3 DNA sequence: TGCAGCGTGGGGGACAGGGGGACTGAAGCTTTCTTT. Protein sequence: CSVGDRGTEAFF.

The chain uses TRBV27 and TRBJ2-7; tentatively, D is TRBD1 (5 bases). Germline values: CDR1 MNHEY, CDR2 SMNVEV (reference sequence). The CDR3 spans 14 residues. Trimming took 2 bases from V and 3 from J, leaving 11 bases between them. CDR3 nucleotide sequence: TGTGCCAGCAGTTTAAGTAGGGGCGGCTACGAGCAGTACTTC. Translation gives CASSLSRGGYEQYF.

This chain links TRBV7-3 with TRBJ2-1, with TRBD2 matching over 13 bases. Germline V CDR1 and CDR2: SGHTA, FQGTGA. The CDR3 covers 15 residues. V lost 2 bases and J lost 10; bases outside the gene matches: 5. The CDR3 region is CASSLGLAGEGEQFF. CDR3 bases: TGTGCCAGCAGCTTAGGACTAGCGGGAGAGGGAGAGCAGTTCTTC.

On this clone: An end of the junction does not agree with germline; a read error may underlie this. The CDR3 bases are TGCGCCAGCGGCCACGTGACCATATATTTT. This gives the protein CASGHVTIYF. The chain combines TRBV4-1 with TRBJ1-3; no clear D. The CDR3 is 10 amino acids. Germline-derived CDR1 and CDR2 are MGHRA and YSYEKL.

V is TRBV6-6 and J is TRBJ1-1, with unresolved D. V lost 5 bases and J 1 base, leaving 14 bases between the germline ends. Per germline, CDR1 MNHNY and CDR2 SVGAGI (reference sequence). The CDR3 sequence is 15 residues long. Here the CDR3 DNA reads TGTGCCAGCAGTCAAAACTACGTGAGGAACACTGAAGCTTTCTTT. This translates into CASSQNYVRNTEAFF.

Points on this clone: At one of its ends the junction is not consistent with the germline gene, which may arise from a read error. The chain joins TRBV10-3 to TRBJ2-2; 10 nucleotides line up with TRBD1. The CDR3 has 16 residues. Germline V lookup: CDR1 ENHRY, CDR2 SYGVKD. CDR3 DNA sequence: TGTGTCATCAGGGATGGGACAGGGGAAGGAACCGGGGAGCTGTTTTTT. Its translation: CVIRDGTGEGTGELFF.

The chain links TRBV9 to TRBJ2-7; D might be TRBD1 (6 bases). V shed 5 bases and J shed 0 bases, with 12 bases lying between them. Germline loops: CDR1 SGDLS, CDR2 YYNGEE. The CDR3 is made up of 14 amino acids. This CDR3 reads CASSRTVSSYEQYV. CDR3 nucleotide sequence: TGTGCCAGCAGTCGGACAGTTAGCTCCTACGAGCAGTACGTC.

The chain combines TRBV7-2 with TRBJ2-7, with TRBD2 matching over 7 bases. Germline loops: CDR1 SGHTA, CDR2 FQGNSA. V shed 5 bases, J shed 0 bases, and the junction held 4 bases outside the gene matches. This CDR3 region has 14 residues. The CDR3 sequence is CASSTAGSSYEQYV. In DNA, the CDR3 is TGTGCCAGCAGCACAGCGGGAAGCTCCTACGAGCAGTACGTC.

V gene TRBV19 combines with J gene TRBJ2-2, with D hard to call. Germline V gene sequence: CDR1 LNHDA, CDR2 SQIVND (reference sequence). This CDR3 has 14 amino acids. The V end lost 1 base, the J end lost 9 bases, and 12 bases lay between the germline ends. CDR3 amino acids: CASSIGGGVRELFF. The CDR3 nucleotides read TGTGCCAGTAGTATAGGCGGCGGAGTAAGGGAGCTGTTTTTT.

This clone came up once. The chain uses TRBV19 and TRBJ1-2; 9 bases agree with TRBD1. The CDR3 runs 16 residues. V lost 3 bases, J lost 4 bases, and 9 bases stayed unmatched. CDR1 and CDR2 from the germline V gene are LNHDA and SQIVND (reference sequence). Here the CDR3 DNA reads TGTGCCAGTAGTATCGAACAGGGGGCGTTTAGCTATGGCTACACCTTC. Protein: CASSIEQGAFSYGYTF.

The V gene is TRBV25-1, the J gene TRBJ1-2, with D possibly TRBD1 on 5 matching bases. CDR3 size: 14 residues. CDR1 is MGHDK, CDR2 SYGVNS, per germline. The V end lost 1 base, the J end lost 1 base, and 7 bases lay between the germline ends. In nucleotides, the CDR3 is TGTGCCAGCAGTGAATCAGGGATTAACTATGGCTACACCTTC. Protein sequence: CASSESGINYGYTF.

CDR3 bases: TGCGCCAGCAGCTTGGCGCGCCAGGGGGGATTGGTAGCGGGAGTGGGGACCTACGAGCAGTACGTC. Encoded protein: CASSLARQGGLVAGVGTYEQYV. This rearrangement joins TRBV5-1 to TRBJ2-7, with 9 bases that match TRBD2. The CDR3 sequence is 22 residues long. J was trimmed by 2 bases and V by 0 bases; bases with no gene match: 24. CDR1 and CDR2 from the germline V gene are SGHRS and YFSETQ.

The rearrangement joins TRBV5-4 to TRBJ2-2, with 13 bases matching TRBD2. The CDR3 has 17 residues. Per the germline V gene, CDR1 is SGHNT and CDR2 is YYREEE (reference sequence). V trimming: 3 bases; J trimming: 0 bases; junction bases outside the gene matches: 2. CDR3 residues: CASSSGLAGANTGELFF. Here the CDR3 DNA reads TGTGCCAGCAGCTCAGGACTAGCGGGAGCGAACACCGGGGAGCTGTTTTTT.

This rearrangement joins TRBV6-5 to TRBJ1-3; D call uncertain. The CDR3 runs to 14 residues. Trimming took 10 bases from V and 10 from J, leaving 23 bases between them. Germline-derived CDR1 and CDR2 are MNHEY and SVGAGI. The CDR3: CATGPGPFGGTIYF. CDR3 nucleotide sequence: TGTGCCACCGGCCCAGGACCCTTTGGAGGAACCATATATTTT.